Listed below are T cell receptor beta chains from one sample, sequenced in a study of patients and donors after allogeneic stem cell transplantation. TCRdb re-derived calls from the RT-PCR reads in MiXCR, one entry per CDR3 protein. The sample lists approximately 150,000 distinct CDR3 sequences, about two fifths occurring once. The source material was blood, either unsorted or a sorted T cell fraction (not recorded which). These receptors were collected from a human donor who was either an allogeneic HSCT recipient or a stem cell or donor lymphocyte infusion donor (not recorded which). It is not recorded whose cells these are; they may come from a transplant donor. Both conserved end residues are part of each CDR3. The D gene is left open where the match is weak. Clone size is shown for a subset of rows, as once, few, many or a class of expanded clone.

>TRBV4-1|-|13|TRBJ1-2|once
CASSQEWAGGYTF
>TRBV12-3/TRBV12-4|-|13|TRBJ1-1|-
CASNWQVGTEAFF
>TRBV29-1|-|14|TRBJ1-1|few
CSVTPMTVNTEAFF
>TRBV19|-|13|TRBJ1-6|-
CATRRGYNSPLHF
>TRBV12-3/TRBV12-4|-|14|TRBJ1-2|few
CASSLANSGYGYTF
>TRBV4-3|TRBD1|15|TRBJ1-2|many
CASSQDLDRAYGYTF
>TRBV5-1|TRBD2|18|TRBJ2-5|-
CASSPWTSGSSLQETQYF
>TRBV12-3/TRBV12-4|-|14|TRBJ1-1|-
CASSTSLLYTEAFF
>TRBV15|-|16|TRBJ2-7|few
CATSRDLGHSSYEQYF
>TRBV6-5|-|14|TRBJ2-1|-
CASSYSMPDNEQFF
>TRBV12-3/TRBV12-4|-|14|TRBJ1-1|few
CASTEGGGGAEAFF
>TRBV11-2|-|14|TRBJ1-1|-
CASSLGAVWTEAFF
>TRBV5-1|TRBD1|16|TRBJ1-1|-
CASSWGTGGKNTEAFF
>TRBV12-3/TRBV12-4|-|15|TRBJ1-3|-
CASIYLVHSGNTIYF
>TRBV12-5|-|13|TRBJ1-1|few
CASGSEEDTEAFF
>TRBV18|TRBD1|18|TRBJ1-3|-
CASSPLTQGPSSGNTIYF
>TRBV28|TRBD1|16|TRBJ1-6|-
CASLPRTGRHNSPLHF
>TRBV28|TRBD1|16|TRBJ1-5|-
CASSPFGQGAAQPQHF
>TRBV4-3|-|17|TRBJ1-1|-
CASSQELTSMGWTEAFF
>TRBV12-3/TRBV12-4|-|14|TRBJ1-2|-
CASSDRSGSYGYTF
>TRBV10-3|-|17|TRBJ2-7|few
CAISDPGRQGLGYEQYF
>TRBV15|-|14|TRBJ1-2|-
CATSRGRDNYGYTF
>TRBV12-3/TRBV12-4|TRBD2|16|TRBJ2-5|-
CASSSTMRGGYETQYF
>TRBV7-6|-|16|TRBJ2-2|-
CASSLASRGGTGELFF
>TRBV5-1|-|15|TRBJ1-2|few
CASSLASGANYGYTF
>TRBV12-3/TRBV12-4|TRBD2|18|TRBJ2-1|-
CASSRTSGGLSSYNEQFF
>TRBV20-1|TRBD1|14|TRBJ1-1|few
CSARGHTGVTEAFF
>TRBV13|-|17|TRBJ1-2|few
CASSSRGPRGEDYGYTF
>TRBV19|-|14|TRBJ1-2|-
CASSAGPVSHGYTF
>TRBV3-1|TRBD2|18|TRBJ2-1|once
CASSQDLGGGSSYNEQFF
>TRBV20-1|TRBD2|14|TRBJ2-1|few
CSAPGLASYNEQFF
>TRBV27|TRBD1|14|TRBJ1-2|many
CASSFRTGNYGYTF
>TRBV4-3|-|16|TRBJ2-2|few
CASSRKTVMNTGELFF
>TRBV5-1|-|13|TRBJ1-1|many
CASSFNMNTEAFF